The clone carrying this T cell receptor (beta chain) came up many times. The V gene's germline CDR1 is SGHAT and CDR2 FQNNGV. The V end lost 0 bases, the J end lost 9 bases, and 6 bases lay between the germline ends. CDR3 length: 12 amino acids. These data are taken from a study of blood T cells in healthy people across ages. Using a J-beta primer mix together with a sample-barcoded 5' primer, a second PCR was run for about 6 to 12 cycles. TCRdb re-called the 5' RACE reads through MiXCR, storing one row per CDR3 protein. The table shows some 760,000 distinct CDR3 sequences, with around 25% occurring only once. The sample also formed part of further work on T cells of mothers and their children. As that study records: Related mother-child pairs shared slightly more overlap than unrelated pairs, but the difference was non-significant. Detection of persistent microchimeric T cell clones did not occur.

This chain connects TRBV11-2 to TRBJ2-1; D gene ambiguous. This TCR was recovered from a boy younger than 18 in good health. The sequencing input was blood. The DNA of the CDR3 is TGTGCCAGCAGCTTAGAGGCCGGTGAGCAGTTCTTC. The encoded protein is CASSLEAGEQFF.